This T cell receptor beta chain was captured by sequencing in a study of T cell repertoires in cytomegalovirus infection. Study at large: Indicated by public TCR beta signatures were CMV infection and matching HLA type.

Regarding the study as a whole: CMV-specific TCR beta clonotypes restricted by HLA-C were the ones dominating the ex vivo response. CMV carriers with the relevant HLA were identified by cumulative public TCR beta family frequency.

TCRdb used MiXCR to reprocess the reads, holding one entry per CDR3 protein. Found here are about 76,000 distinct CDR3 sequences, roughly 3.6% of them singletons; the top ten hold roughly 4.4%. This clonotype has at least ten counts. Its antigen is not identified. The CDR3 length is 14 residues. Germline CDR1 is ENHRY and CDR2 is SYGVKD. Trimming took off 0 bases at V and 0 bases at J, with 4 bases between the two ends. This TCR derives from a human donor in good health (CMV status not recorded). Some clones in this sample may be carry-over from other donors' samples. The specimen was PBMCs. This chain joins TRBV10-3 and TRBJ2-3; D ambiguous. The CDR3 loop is CAISESGSTDTQYF. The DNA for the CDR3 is TGTGCCATCAGTGAGTCCGGGAGCACAGATACGCAGTATTTT.